These 13 T cell receptor beta chains share one sample of origin, sequenced in a study of PD-1 blockade in classical Hodgkin lymphoma. Brentuximab vedotin exposure varied among the patients, all of whom had relapsed after autologous stem cell transplantation. Measured with immunoSEQ multiplex PCR; TCRdb has only the in-frame clones, and not every one. This sample has approximately 99,000 clones, with 81% found just once. Sequenced material: peripheral blood mononuclear cells (PBMCs), taken before the second cycle of nivolumab. These receptors came from a human donor with classical Hodgkin lymphoma.

The CDR3 spells CASSQLASTDTQYF. As DNA, the CDR3 is TGTGCCAGCAGCCAGCTAGCGTCCACAGATACGCAGTATTTT. This sequence joins TRBV14 and TRBJ2-3; perhaps TRBD2 as D (6 bases). The CDR3 length is 14 residues. Germline values: CDR1 SGHDN, CDR2 FVKESK. Trimming pared 3 bases from V and 2 bases from J, leaving 9 bases between.

This clone has a single count. The chain combines TRBV5-1 with TRBJ1-2; weak D call: TRBD1 (6 bases). Trimming left V 3 bases short and J 1 base short, with 10 bases between. There are 14 residues in the CDR3. The V gene's germline CDR1 is SGHRS and CDR2 YFSETQ. The CDR3 region has the DNA TGCGCCAGCAGCTCAGGACAGAATAACTATGGCTACACCTTC. It codes for CASSSGQNNYGYTF.

The chain joins TRBV2 to TRBJ2-1; no firm D call. Between the trimmed V and J ends, which lost 1 base and 15 bases, there was a span of 13 bases. Germline lookup yields CDR1 SNHLY and CDR2 FYNNEI. This CDR3 contains 12 residues. For the CDR3, the DNA is TGTGCCAGCAGTGAAGGTTGGGTTAGTTCGTTCTTC. Its protein is CASSEGWVSSFF.

A single count supports this clone. A junction boundary mismatches the germline segment, possibly from a read error. The chain is built from TRBV7-3 and TRBJ2-1; possibly TRBD2 for D (6 bases). This CDR3 is 16 amino acids long. CDR1 SGHTA and CDR2 FQGTGA come from the germline V gene. The CDR3 region is CASSLAGPGSYNKQFF. CDR3 in DNA: TGTGCCAGCAGCTTAGCGGGGCCCGGCTCCTACAATAAGCAGTTCTTC.

V is TRBV5-1 and J is TRBJ2-7, with 11 positions matching TRBD2. Germline CDR1 reads SGHRS; CDR2 reads YFSETQ. The CDR3 runs 17 residues. The V and J ends lost 0 bases and 5 bases, in that order; junction bases with no gene match: 10. CDR3 DNA sequence: TGCGCCAGCAGCTTGGCCATATCAACTAGCGGGAGCGACGAGCAGTACTTC. Its protein product is CASSLAISTSGSDEQYF.

J is TRBJ2-3 and V is TRBV18; no clear D. The CDR3 runs to 13 residues. V lost 8 bases and J 1 base, leaving 10 bases between the germline ends. Germline V CDR1 and CDR2: KGHSH, LQKENI. The CDR3 region has the DNA TGTGCCAGCGCCCCTCCGGGCACAGATACGCAGTATTTT. Residues: CASAPPGTDTQYF.

The chain combines TRBV7-9 with TRBJ1-2; 10 positions agree with TRBD1. Germline CDR1 SEHNR, CDR2 FQNEAQ (reference sequence). After removal of 3 bases from V and 4 bases from J, the junction contained 2 bases not matched to a gene. The CDR3 sequence is 14 residues long. This CDR3 is CASSLGTGAYGYTF. The CDR3 DNA reads as TGTGCCAGCAGCTTGGGGACAGGGGCCTATGGCTACACCTTC.

The chain combines TRBV2 with TRBJ2-1, with 13 positions matching TRBD2. There are 16 residues in the CDR3. V was clipped by 6 bases and J by 4 bases; unmatched bases: 6. CDR1 and CDR2 from the germline V gene are SNHLY and FYNNEI. The CDR3 DNA sequence: TGTGCCAGCAGCGACAGACTAGCGGGAGGTTACAATGAGCAGTTCTTC. It is translated as CASSDRLAGGYNEQFF.

In regard to this clone: The sample holds other DNA sequences that translate to the same CDR3. The chain carries TRBV5-4 and TRBJ2-5; 14 positions agree with TRBD2. There are 15 residues in the CDR3. V was pared by 2 bases and J by 4 bases, with 1 base of the junction left unmatched. CDR1 is SGHNT, CDR2 YYREEE, per germline (reference sequence). For the CDR3, the DNA is TGTGCCAGCAGCTTAGGACTAGCGGGAGGAGAGACCCAGTACTTC. This sequence encodes CASSLGLAGGETQYF.

This clone came up once. The CDR3 end shows no conserved phenylalanine or tryptophan, and so a read error is likely. The V call is TRBV5-4, the J call TRBJ1-2, with unresolved D. The germline V gene encodes CDR1 SGHNT and CDR2 YYREEE (reference sequence). The CDR3 loop spans 14 amino acids. With 3 bases removed from V and 4 bases from J, the gap between germline ends came to 13 bases. The CDR3, as DNA: TGTGCCAGCAGCTCGGGTCTCAGCGGCTATGGCTACACCCTC. As protein: CASSSGLSGYGYTL.

This clone was detected once. The chain recombines TRBV5-1 with TRBJ2-2; D possibly corresponds to TRBD1 (6 bases). Looked up from germline, CDR1 is SGHRS and CDR2 is YFSETQ. This CDR3 is built from 14 residues. V was shortened by 0 bases and J by 5 bases, with 8 bases between the two germline ends. The DNA for the CDR3 is TGCGCCAGCAGCTTGGCAACAGGGACCGGGGAGCTGTTTTTT. It is translated as CASSLATGTGELFF.

The table lists this clone with a few counts. The chain is built from TRBV15 and TRBJ2-3; possible D gene TRBD2, 5 bases. In germline, CDR1 is LNHNV, CDR2 YYDKDF (reference sequence). The V end was cut by 8 bases, the J end by 5 bases, with 17 bases between. The CDR3 is 14 residues long. The CDR3 spells CATHPRGVGDTQYF. The CDR3 nucleotides read TGTGCCACCCACCCCCGGGGAGTAGGAGATACGCAGTATTTT.

The chain couples TRBV4-3 to TRBJ2-3, with D hard to call. The V gene lost 1 base and the J gene lost 0 bases, with 8 bases spanning the gap. This CDR3 is built from 15 residues. CDR1 is LGHNA and CDR2 is YSLEER in the germline V gene. CDR3 nucleotide sequence: TGCGCCAGCAGCCAAGCCGAAACTAGCACAGATACGCAGTATTTT. Protein product: CASSQAETSTDTQYF.